This TCR beta chain was sequenced during a study of early T cells in non-severe SARS-CoV-2 infection. The V end lost 1 base, the J end lost 4 bases, and 16 bases lay between the germline ends. Germline loops: CDR1 DFQATT, CDR2 SNEGSKA (reference sequence). There are 15 residues in the CDR3. TCRdb re-derived calls from the 5' RACE reads in MiXCR, one entry per CDR3 protein. Altogether 87,000 or so distinct CDR3 sequences are present, around 15% being singletons, with the ten largest covering around 5.8%. A few counts support this clonotype. Its matching antigen is unknown. Study findings and constraints: Matching results from VDJdb favored anti-spike CD8 responses, leaving private and CD4 specificities undetected.

This chain connects TRBV20-1 to TRBJ2-5, with D uncertain. Source material: whole blood. The sequence derives from an adult who was a healthcare worker with PCR-confirmed SARS-CoV-2 infection or an uninfected control (not recorded which). CDR3 sequence: CSARGVMDGVETQYF. The CDR3 bases are TGCAGTGCTAGAGGGGTGATGGACGGAGTAGAGACCCAGTACTTC.